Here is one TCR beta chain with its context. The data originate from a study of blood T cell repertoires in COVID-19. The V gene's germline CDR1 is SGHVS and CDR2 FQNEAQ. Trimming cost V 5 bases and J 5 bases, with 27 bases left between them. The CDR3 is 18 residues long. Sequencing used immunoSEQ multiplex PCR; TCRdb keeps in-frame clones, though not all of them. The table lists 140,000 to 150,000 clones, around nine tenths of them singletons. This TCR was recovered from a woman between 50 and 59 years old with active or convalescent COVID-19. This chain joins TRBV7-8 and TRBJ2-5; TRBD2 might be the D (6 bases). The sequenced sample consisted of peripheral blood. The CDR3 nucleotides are TGTGCCAGCAGCCCCGGAAAAATTACCGGGACTCTAAGGGAGACCCAGTACTTC. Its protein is CASSPGKITGTLRETQYF.